Listed here are 13 T cell receptor beta chains from one sample, sequenced in a study of molecular identifiers for immune sequencing clone quantification. TCRdb re-called the PCR reads through MiXCR, storing one row per CDR3 protein. The sample holds 400,000 to 600,000 distinct CDR3 sequences, around 25% seen once. Sequences were obtained from naive CD8+ T cells from blood, with Jurkat cell RNA spiked in. Described subset: FACS-sorted CD8+CD4-CCR7+CD45RA+ naive T cells. All receptors come from a human donor in good health. Some libraries in this study had Jurkat cell RNA spiked in.

This clonotype showed up just a few times. The chain is built from TRBV20-1 and TRBJ2-7, with a possible D match to TRBD2 (5 bases). This CDR3 contains 15 residues. In germline, CDR1 is DFQATT, CDR2 SNEGSKA (reference sequence). V lost 0 bases, J lost 1 base, and 13 bases lay in between. The CDR3 sequence: CSARDLGSDSYEQYF. The CDR3 nucleotides are TGCAGTGCTAGAGATTTAGGGAGCGATTCCTACGAGCAGTACTTC.

This clonotype has a count of ten or more. V and J are TRBV14 and TRBJ2-3; maybe TRBD1 (6 bases). V was clipped by 0 bases and J by 4 bases, with 14 bases between them. Germline lookup yields CDR1 SGHDN and CDR2 FVKESK. The CDR3 is made up of 16 amino acids. CDR3 coding DNA: TGTGCCAGCAGCCAAGAATATACAGGGTACTCAGATACGCAGTATTTT. This codes for CASSQEYTGYSDTQYF.

This clonotype was counted a single time. The junction departs from the called germline gene at one end, perhaps through a read error. DNA of the CDR3: TGCGCCAGCAGCCAAGGTAGGAGCTACGATGAGCAGTTCTTC. Translating it yields CASSQGRSYDEQFF. The V and J genes are TRBV4-3 and TRBJ2-1; the D is unclear. The CDR3 runs to 14 residues. Germline V gene lookup returns CDR1 LGHNA and CDR2 YSLEER.

This rearrangement joins TRBV4-1 to TRBJ2-3; 9 bases agree with TRBD2. V lost 1 base to trimming and J lost 5 bases; unmatched junction nucleotides: 4. Germline V CDR1 and CDR2: MGHRA, YSYEKL. The CDR3 sequence is 15 residues long. The CDR3 spells CASSQGAGGRDTQYF. CDR3 nucleotides: TGCGCCAGCAGCCAAGGAGCGGGAGGTAGAGATACGCAGTATTTT.

Concerning this clonotype itself: An end of the junction differs from the germline gene, which may be a read error. J is TRBJ2-2 and V is TRBV13; D may be TRBD1 or TRBD2 (6 bases each). The CDR3 runs to 15 residues. The germline CDR1 and CDR2 sequences are PRHDT and FYEKMQ (reference sequence). CDR3 protein: CASSPLPGEDGGLFF. In nucleotides, the CDR3 is TGTGCCAGCAGCCCGCTGCCAGGGGAGGACGGGGGGCTGTTTTTT.

This clonotype has just a few counts. This sequence joins TRBV27 and TRBJ2-7; D is possibly TRBD2 (6 bases). Trimming took 5 bases from V and 2 from J, leaving 10 bases between them. The CDR3 contains 13 residues. In germline, CDR1 is MNHEY, CDR2 SMNVEV (reference sequence). The CDR3 sequence: CASSVAATYEQYF. In DNA form, the CDR3 reads TGTGCCAGCAGTGTAGCGGCCACCTACGAGCAGTACTTC.

In this sample, this clonotype turned up many times. V usage is TRBV15 and J usage is TRBJ2-5; TRBD1 aligns across 8 bases. The CDR3 runs to 14 residues. V was pared by 8 bases and J by 3 bases, with 8 bases of the junction left unmatched. Germline assignment: CDR1 LNHNV and CDR2 YYDKDF (reference sequence). The CDR3: CATSDRGTEETQYF. The CDR3 DNA sequence: TGTGCCACCTCCGACAGGGGCACGGAAGAGACCCAGTACTTC. Looking up the rest from reference TRBV15 and TRBJ2-5 gives the full variable domain: DAMVIQNPRYQVTQFGKPVTLSCSQTLNHNVMYWYQQKSSQAPKLLFHYYDKDFNNEADTPDNFQSRRPNTSFCFLDIRSPGLGDTAMYLCATSDRGTEETQYFGPGTRLLVL.

V and J are TRBV5-3 and TRBJ1-6; D possibly corresponds to TRBD1 (6 bases). TRBV5-3 is marked as an open reading frame, function uncertain. The CDR3 is 15 amino acids. Trimming cost V 8 bases and J 7 bases, with 19 bases left between them. The CDR3 coding sequence is TGTGCCAGCAGCCCCGGGGGCAGAACAAATTCACCCCTCCACTTT. Translated, it gives CASSPGGRTNSPLHF.

This clonotype was seen a handful of times. The V gene is TRBV6-6, the J gene TRBJ2-5, with D perhaps matching TRBD1 (6 bases). Trimming pared 2 bases from V and 3 bases from J, leaving 13 bases between. CDR1 and CDR2 from the germline V gene are MNHNY and SVGAGI (reference sequence). There are 15 residues in the CDR3. The CDR3 reads CASSYPRGNKETQYF. The CDR3 nucleotides read TGTGCCAGCAGTTACCCCAGGGGAAATAAAGAGACCCAGTACTTC.

This chain uses TRBV3-2 with TRBJ2-7; the table's D call TRBD2 went unverified against the DNA. TRBV3-2 is recorded as a pseudogene. This CDR3 spans 15 amino acids. In nucleotides, the CDR3 is TGTGCCAGCAGCCAAGATAAACTAGCGGGAGGCGAGCAGTACTTC. Translating gives CASSQDKLAGGEQYF.

This clonotype was detected ten times or more. This chain connects TRBV7-9 to TRBJ2-3; D perhaps matches TRBD2 (7 bases). Germline-derived CDR1 and CDR2 are SEHNR and FQNEAQ (reference sequence). The V and J ends lost 6 bases and 4 bases respectively, with 14 bases between them. This CDR3 has 14 amino acids. This chain's CDR3 is CASSHPGGPDTQYF. The CDR3 DNA is TGTGCCAGCAGTCACCCGGGGGGCCCAGATACGCAGTATTTT.

The CDR3 is CSARGPGQGPEKLFF. As DNA, the CDR3 is TGCAGTGCTAGAGGTCCGGGACAGGGTCCTGAAAAACTGTTTTTT. The chain combines TRBV20-1 with TRBJ1-4; 9 bases agree with TRBD1. In germline, CDR1 is DFQATT, CDR2 SNEGSKA (reference sequence). The CDR3 sequence is 15 residues long. Unmatched junction bases numbered 7, after V lost 1 base and J lost 7 bases.

V is TRBV21-1 and J is TRBJ1-4. TRBV21-1 is flagged as a pseudogene. The CDR3 runs 15 residues. The CDR3 loop reads CASSKLGATNEKLFF. The CDR3 nucleotides are TGTGCCAGCAGCAAATTAGGTGCAACTAATGAAAAACTGTTTTTT.